This TCR beta chain emerged from a study of blood T cell repertoires in COVID-19. Study at large: T cells, B-cell-depleted T cells, or PBMCs supplied cDNA or gDNA.

Participant-given clinical history determined each cohort assignment. Per the germline V gene, CDR1 is MNHEY and CDR2 is SMNVEV (reference sequence). This CDR3 is 16 amino acids long. Trimming took 7 bases from V and 0 from J; bases not matched to a gene: 7. The table came from immunoSEQ multiplex PCR; TCRdb's copy has only in-frame clones and leaves some out. The data contain around 250,000 clones, around 90% of them seen just once; the ten biggest clones take up over 3%. The clonotype originates from a middle-aged woman who had been exposed to COVID-19. Sequencing was done on a sample of PBMCs or T cells enriched from blood (not recorded which). This chain joins TRBV27 and TRBJ2-2; 8 bases align to TRBD2. Here the CDR3 reads CASTTGGEPNTGELFF. The CDR3 bases are TGTGCCAGCACCACCGGGGGGGAGCCGAACACCGGGGAGCTGTTTTTT.